This TCR beta chain originates from a study of lymphopenia after photon versus proton radiotherapy. Libraries were prepared by immunoSEQ multiplex PCR; TCRdb keeps only in-frame clonotypes and omits some of them. Here the sample spans about 26,000 clones, 90% being singletons. In germline, CDR1 is SGHAT, CDR2 FQNNGV. The CDR3 extends over 13 amino acids. Trimming removed 7 bases at V and 2 bases at J, with 11 bases between. The sequences come from peripheral blood, collected from a patient treated with photon-based radiotherapy. The receptor comes from a woman aged 45-60 years with cholangiocarcinoma. V is TRBV11-2 and J is TRBJ2-5; D is possibly TRBD1 (5 bases). This CDR3 reads CASTRYRQETQYF. The DNA for the CDR3 is TGTGCCAGCACCCGCTACAGGCAAGAGACCCAGTACTTC.